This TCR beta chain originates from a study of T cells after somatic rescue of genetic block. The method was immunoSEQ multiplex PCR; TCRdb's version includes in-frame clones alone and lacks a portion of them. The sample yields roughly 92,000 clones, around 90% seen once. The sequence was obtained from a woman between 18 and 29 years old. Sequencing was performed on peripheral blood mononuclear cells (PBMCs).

The CDR3 coding sequence is TGCAGCGTTGTGGGACAGGGGATACGGGGCTACACCTTC. It encodes CSVVGQGIRGYTF. The J gene is TRBJ1-2, the V gene TRBV29-1, with 10 bases aligning to TRBD1. Losses at the gene ends were 4 bases for V and 8 bases for J; bases not matched to a gene: 7. This CDR3 comprises 13 residues. CDR1 is SQVTM and CDR2 is ANQGSEA in the germline V gene.